The rows below give T cell receptor beta chains drawn from one sample of a study of T-cell reconstitution after alpha-beta-depleted transplantation in children. TCRdb redid the calling of the PCR reads with MiXCR, one entry per CDR3 protein. This sample has around 370,000 distinct CDR3 sequences, with around 15% found just once. Sequences were derived from PBMCs, mostly from graft donor cells, sampled 360 days after TCRalphabeta/CD19-depleted stem cell transplant. These receptors were taken from a male patient between 2 and 10 years old who had a stem cell transplant for acute lymphoblastic leukemia, so the T cells may come from the graft donor. The CDR3 runs from the conserved cysteine through the conserved F or W. Clone size is given for some rows only: seen once, a few or many times, or a class if the clone is expanded.

v_call,clone_size,cdr3_aa
TRBV3-1,few,CASRDPNTEAFF
TRBV4-3,-,CASSPGLAGFNEQFF
TRBV6-1,few,CASGSGMITRELFF
TRBV4-2,-,CASSQEPANTEAFF
TRBV12-3/TRBV12-4,many,CASSLDDASDQETQYF
TRBV4-1,many,CASSQARTGGGEQFF
TRBV6-1,-,CASSETGPVPYEQYF
TRBV4-2,many,CASSQEVAVSSYNEQFF
TRBV5-8,-,CASSSHRPSYEQYF
TRBV4-3,-,CASSQTAGTGELFF
TRBV6-1,few,CASSASLGAGELFF
TRBV7-8,-,CASSLEDADTQYF
TRBV10-3,few,CAISDPNEQFF
TRBV7-6,once,CASSLGLAGGEEQSF
TRBV7-9,-,CASSLALGTYNEQFF
TRBV28,-,CASSSGTVLSEQYF
TRBV18,-,CASSPSGIEQFF
TRBV28,-,CASSPLVARDYEQYF
TRBV6-2/TRBV6-3,few,CASSYVGQRSSYNEQLF
TRBV20-1,many,CSARDTTDTQYF
TRBV12-3/TRBV12-4,-,CTSSCFDRDLLRCTDTQYF
TRBV10-3,few,CAINHSHNSPLHF
TRBV4-3,-,CASSQVRGTEAFF
TRBV4-1,many,CASSQVTPGQLNTEAFF
TRBV7-8,many,CASSLGGPSTDTQYF
TRBV19,-,CASSISQGNYEQYF
TRBV5-1,-,CARRRGYFTDTQYF
TRBV9,-,CASSAGDRLRSDTQYF
TRBV21-1,-,CASSKAMGAGEADEQFF
TRBV29-1,-,CSVVGGHSGTGAFETQYF
TRBV28,-,CASSTLAGGLYEQYF
TRBV12-3/TRBV12-4,few,CASSLARHANEQFF
TRBV4-1,few,CASSQMVGNYEQYF
TRBV28,few,CASRGTGWGNTEAFF
TRBV7-9,many,CASSHRSTEAFF
TRBV7-6,many,CASSPRRGLTDTQYF
TRBV4-1,-,CASSHLGLAVTGELFF
TRBV3-1,-,CASSQDFPAVSGANVLTF
TRBV20-1,many,CSASGNTDTQYF
TRBV6-5,many,CASSKVGEQFF
TRBV28,-,CASSSGPGEYEKLFF
TRBV5-5,-,CASSLPVSSYNEQFF
TRBV4-1,-,CASSRIYKKETQYF
TRBV6-1,-,CASSSGSGTYNEQFF
TRBV6-1,few,CASSDREATSYEQYF
TRBV10-3,few,CAISESEGLEGGAVGEQYF
TRBV12-3/TRBV12-4,many,CASSLRRSSYEQYF
TRBV4-3,-,CASSHRGTGANVLTF
TRBV28,many,CASSFSLGTGELFF
TRBV4-3,-,CASSQRQGPSYNEQFF
TRBV18,-,CASSRRDGLNEQFF
TRBV20-1,few,CSARDERKGSAGELFF
TRBV5-1,few,CASSWDGDYEQYF
TRBV3-1,many,CASSQDLLAGVINEQFF
TRBV4-3,many,CASSRAREYGYTF